These 3 T cell receptor beta chains originate from one sample sequenced in a study of OX40 agonist ivuxolimab in advanced cancers. Using immunoSEQ multiplex PCR, the repertoire was profiled, and TCRdb retains in-frame clones only, with some absent. The profile shows approximately 68,000 clones, 85% to 90% of them singletons. The material sequenced was CD4+ or CD8+ T cells sorted from blood, taken in a trial of the OX40 agonist ivuxolimab. The receptors were sampled from an adult with an advanced solid tumor such as melanoma, head and neck, liver or kidney cancer.

This sequence joins TRBV12-5 and TRBJ2-5; TRBD1 matches 7 bases. The CDR3 sequence is 15 residues long. V lost 6 bases to trimming and J lost 5 bases; unmatched junction nucleotides: 12. The germline CDR1 and CDR2 sequences are LGHNT and FRNRAP. This chain's CDR3 is CASGVDRMAQETQYF. CDR3 in DNA: TGTGCTAGTGGGGTGGACAGGATGGCTCAGGAGACCCAGTACTTC.

This chain connects TRBV7-9 to TRBJ2-7, with 13 bases that match TRBD2. Germline loops: CDR1 SEHNR, CDR2 FQNEAQ (reference sequence). V lost 5 bases, J lost 4 bases, and 5 bases stayed unmatched. The CDR3 extends over 15 amino acids. Here the CDR3 reads CASSGGLAGRYEQYF. CDR3 nucleotide sequence: TGTGCCAGCAGCGGGGGACTAGCGGGAAGGTACGAGCAGTACTTC.

The rearrangement links TRBV6-1 to TRBJ2-5, with 8 nucleotides matching TRBD1. CDR3 length: 14 amino acids. Germline CDR1 reads MNHNS; CDR2 reads SASEGT. J gave up 6 bases and V 3 bases, and 6 bases lay outside the gene matches. CDR3 in amino acids: CASSDRGRGQTQYF. DNA of the CDR3: TGTGCCAGCAGTGACAGGGGGCGCGGGCAGACCCAGTACTTC.